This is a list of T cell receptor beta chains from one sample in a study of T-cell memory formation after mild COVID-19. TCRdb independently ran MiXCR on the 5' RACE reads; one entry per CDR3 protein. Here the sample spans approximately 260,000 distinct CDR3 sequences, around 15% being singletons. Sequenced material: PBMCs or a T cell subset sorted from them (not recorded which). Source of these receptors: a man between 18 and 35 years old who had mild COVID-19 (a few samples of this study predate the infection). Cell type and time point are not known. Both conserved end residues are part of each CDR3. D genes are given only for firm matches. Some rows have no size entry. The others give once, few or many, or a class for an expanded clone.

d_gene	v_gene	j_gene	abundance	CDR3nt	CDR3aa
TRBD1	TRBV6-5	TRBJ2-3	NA	TGTGCCAGCAGTTCCGCCGGACAGGGACAAGATACGCAGTATTTT	CASSSAGQGQDTQYF
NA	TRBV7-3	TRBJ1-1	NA	TGTGCCAGCAGCGAACAAAAGAACACTGAAGCTTTCTTT	CASSEQKNTEAFF
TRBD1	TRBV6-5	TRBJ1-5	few	TGTGCCAGTCACCAGGGGGCTCATAGCAATCAGCCCCAGCATTTT	CASHQGAHSNQPQHF
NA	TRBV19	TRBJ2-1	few	TGTGCCAGTAGTACTGCCTACAATGAGCAGTTCTTC	CASSTAYNEQFF
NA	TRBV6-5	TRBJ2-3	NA	TGTGCCAGCAGTTACGTATCCGGGGCCACAGATACGCAGTATTTT	CASSYVSGATDTQYF
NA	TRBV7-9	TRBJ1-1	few	TGTGCCAGCAGCTCCTGGGACACTGAAGCTTTCTTT	CASSSWDTEAFF
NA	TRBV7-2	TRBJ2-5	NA	TGTGCCAGCAGCTATTCCGGGAAGTGGGGGACCCAGTACTTC	CASSYSGKWGTQYF
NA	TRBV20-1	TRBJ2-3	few	TGCAGTGCTGCCTCGATGGATACGCAGTATTTT	CSAASMDTQYF
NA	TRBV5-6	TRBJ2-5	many	TGTGCCAGCAGTATTCGGGAAGAGACCCAGTACTTC	CASSIREETQYF
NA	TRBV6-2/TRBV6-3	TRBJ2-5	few	TGTGCCAGCAGTTCGAGAAGGACCCAGTACTTC	CASSSRRTQYF
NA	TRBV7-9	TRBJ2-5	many	TGTGCCAGCAGTCCGAGAGAGTTACAAGAGACCCAGTACTTC	CASSPRELQETQYF
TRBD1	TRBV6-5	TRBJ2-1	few	TGTGCCAGCAGTTACTCGACGCAGGGGGCAGAGCAGTTCTTC	CASSYSTQGAEQFF
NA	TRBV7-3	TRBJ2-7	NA	TGTGCCAGCAGCCAACAAAAAGGGGGCTACGAGCAGTACTTC	CASSQQKGGYEQYF
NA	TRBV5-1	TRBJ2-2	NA	TGCGCCAGCAGCGGAAATTTGAACACCGGGGAGCTGTTTTTT	CASSGNLNTGELFF
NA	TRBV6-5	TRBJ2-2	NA	TGTGCCAGCAGTTGGACGGGGAGGGGGATTTCTAGGGAGCTGTTTTTT	CASSWTGRGISRELFF